This T cell receptor (beta chain) was found in a study of long-term antiretroviral therapy in people with HIV. The immunoSEQ assay was v3.0, run at survey level. Data came from immunoSEQ multiplex PCR; TCRdb stores just in-frame clones and leaves some out. The data contain approximately 17,000 clones, approximately 84% of them singletons. United States facilities provided treatment to all participants with HIV. Between the trimmed V and J ends, which lost 3 bases and 1 base, there was a span of 9 bases. This CDR3 is 14 amino acids long. CDR1 is LNHDA and CDR2 is SQIVND in the germline V gene (reference sequence). This clone showed up just once.

J is TRBJ1-1 and V is TRBV19; D gene uncertain. The sequencing here drew on unsorted PBMCs, taken 1.2 to 1.3 years before starting antiretroviral therapy. The source is a man in his thirties or forties with HIV. This CDR3 is CASSIWTANTEAFF. CDR3 nucleotides: TGTGCCAGTAGTATTTGGACGGCGAACACTGAAGCTTTCTTT.